Below, 22 T cell receptor beta chains from the same sample are listed, as sequenced in a study of cytomegalovirus exposure and HLA in healthy donors. It was with 60 Vbeta and 13 Jbeta primers that the PCR ran. The method was immunoSEQ multiplex PCR; TCRdb's version includes in-frame clones alone and lacks a portion of them. The sample lists approximately 110,000 clones, 65% to 80% occurring once. The sequenced sample consisted of PBMCs. Source of these receptors: a man between 25 and 39 years old in good health and CMV-seropositive.

The chain joins TRBV4-1 to TRBJ2-3, with 9 bases that match TRBD2. The CDR3 totals 19 residues. The junction had 13 bases not matched to a gene; V was cut back by 1 base and J by 2 bases. Germline loops: CDR1 MGHRA, CDR2 YSYEKL. In nucleotides, the CDR3 is TGCGCCAGCAGCCAAGTTCGGGGGCCAGCGGGGGGCTTCACAGATACGCAGTATTTT. Its protein is CASSQVRGPAGGFTDTQYF.

V and J are TRBV6-5 and TRBJ2-7; D may be TRBD2 (6 bases). Trimming took off 8 bases at V and 3 bases at J, with 11 bases between the two ends. The CDR3 covers 12 residues. The germline V gene has CDR1 MNHEY and CDR2 SVGAGI. DNA of the CDR3: TGTGCCAGCGGCGCGGGGTACTACGAGCAGTACTTC. It yields the protein CASGAGYYEQYF.

This clone was seen just once. The V call is TRBV29-1, the J call TRBJ2-7; tentative D call: TRBD2 (5 bases). V gave up 3 bases and J gave up 0 bases, with 9 bases separating them. There are 13 residues in the CDR3. Germline loops: CDR1 SQVTM, CDR2 ANQGSEA. The CDR3 here is CSVERVGSYEQYF. CDR3 DNA: TGCAGCGTTGAGCGGGTGGGCTCCTACGAGCAGTACTTC.

This clone was observed a single time. The J gene is TRBJ2-7, the V gene TRBV4-1; 12 bases line up with TRBD1. Trimming removed 4 bases from V and 1 base from J; junction bases left unmatched: 8. The CDR3 sequence is 17 residues long. Germline V CDR1 and CDR2: MGHRA, YSYEKL. The chain's CDR3 is CASSRMGQGARSYEQYF. DNA of the CDR3: TGCGCCAGCAGCCGAATGGGACAGGGGGCGCGGTCCTACGAGCAGTACTTC.

The CDR3 sequence: CAWSVGVQETDTQYF. As DNA, the CDR3 is TGTGCCTGGAGTGTAGGGGTTCAGGAGACAGATACGCAGTATTTT. The chain recombines TRBV30 with TRBJ2-3; perhaps TRBD1 as D (5 bases). The CDR3 runs 15 residues. Trimming removed 0 bases from V and 3 bases from J, with 13 bases in between. In germline, CDR1 is GTSNPN, CDR2 SVGIG (reference sequence).

This sequence joins TRBV7-9 and TRBJ2-4; D is possibly TRBD2 (6 bases). The germline V gene has CDR1 SEHNR and CDR2 FQNEAQ (reference sequence). Trimming took off 10 bases at V and 1 base at J, with 11 bases between the two ends. The CDR3 is 13 residues long. The CDR3 nucleotides read TGTGCCACCCAAGGAGGGGCCAAAAACATTCAGTACTTC. Translation: CATQGGAKNIQYF. The whole variable domain, remainder taken from reference TRBV7-9 and TRBJ2-4, is DTGVSQNPRHKITKRGQNVTFRCDPISEHNRLYWYRQTLGQGPEFLTYFQNEAQLEKSRLLSDRFSAERPKGSFSTLEIQRTEQGDSAMYLCATQGGAKNIQYFGAGTRLSVL.

The chain employs TRBV6-5 and TRBJ1-1; possible D gene TRBD1, 6 bases. Trimming took off 5 bases at V and 4 bases at J, with 17 bases between the two ends. CDR3 length equals 15 residues. The V gene's germline CDR1 is MNHEY and CDR2 SVGAGI. The CDR3 coding sequence is TGTGCCAGCAGTGCGGGAGGGGGGAAGGGCACTGAAGCTTTCTTT. Translating gives CASSAGGGKGTEAFF.

In regard to this clone: One end of the junction fails to match germline, which may point to a read error. This sequence joins TRBV27 and TRBJ1-2; 10 positions agree with TRBD1. The CDR3 runs to 14 residues. CDR1 and CDR2 (germline): MNHEY, SMNVEV (reference sequence). CDR3 sequence: CASSGGQGRYGYPF. Written as DNA, the CDR3 is TGTGCCAGCAGCGGGGGACAGGGGCGGTATGGCTACCCCTTC.

The chain employs TRBV29-1 and TRBJ2-3; TRBD1 aligns across 7 bases. Germline V gives CDR1 SQVTM, CDR2 ANQGSEA. Trimming took 7 bases from V and 4 from J; bases not matched to a gene: 14. The CDR3 is 15 residues long. CDR3: CSALGTATGADTQYF. The DNA of the CDR3 is TGCAGCGCTCTGGGGACAGCAACAGGGGCAGATACGCAGTATTTT.

V is TRBV5-4 and J is TRBJ2-5; 8 nucleotides line up with TRBD2. V dropped 0 bases and J dropped 4; count of bases not matched to a gene: 8. The germline V gene has CDR1 SGHNT and CDR2 YYREEE (reference sequence). The length of the CDR3 is 16 residues. The CDR3 sequence: CASSLGRGGRGETQYF. The CDR3 nucleotides read TGTGCCAGCAGCTTGGGACGGGGGGGCCGAGGAGAGACCCAGTACTTC.

This clone was seen only a few times. The chain couples TRBV6-5 to TRBJ2-7; 7 nucleotides match TRBD2. Trimming at V came to 7 bases and at J to 3 bases, leaving 6 bases not matched to a gene. The CDR3 spans 13 residues. Germline V gives CDR1 MNHEY, CDR2 SVGAGI. The CDR3 nucleotides read TGTGCCAGCACTAAGGGACTACACTACGAGCAGTACTTC. It yields the protein CASTKGLHYEQYF.

This clone was detected only once. The J gene is TRBJ2-5, the V gene TRBV9, with 11 nucleotides matching TRBD2. Unmatched junction bases numbered 5, after V lost 0 bases and J lost 1 base. This CDR3 comprises 17 residues. CDR1 is SGDLS and CDR2 is YYNGEE in the germline V gene. CDR3 residues: CASSVGLAGGLQETQYF. The DNA for the CDR3 is TGTGCCAGCAGCGTAGGGCTAGCGGGGGGACTCCAAGAGACCCAGTACTTC.

This rearrangement joins TRBV27 to TRBJ2-1; 7 positions match TRBD2. Germline trimming cut 2 bases from V and 5 bases from J; bases unmatched to any gene: 6. CDR3 length equals 15 residues. Germline V CDR1 and CDR2: MNHEY, SMNVEV (reference sequence). In DNA, the CDR3 is TGTGCCAGCAGTTTAGCGACGGGGGGAAACAATGAGCAGTTCTTC. Translating gives CASSLATGGNNEQFF.

The rearrangement uses TRBV6-5 and TRBJ2-5; TRBD2 matches 7 bases. The junction had 11 bases not matched to a gene; V was cut back by 6 bases and J by 7 bases. Germline CDR1 MNHEY, CDR2 SVGAGI. This CDR3 comprises 14 residues. The CDR3 DNA reads as TGTGCCAGCAGCCACCCGGGGGGACTTGGGACCCAGTACTTC. It is translated as CASSHPGGLGTQYF.

As regards this clone: Relative to the germline gene, one junction end is altered; a read error may explain this. This rearrangement joins TRBV7-9 to TRBJ1-6; D is perhaps TRBD1 (6 bases). Per the germline V gene, CDR1 is SEHNR and CDR2 is FQNEAQ (reference sequence). The CDR3 covers 15 residues. The CDR3, as DNA: TGTGCCAGCAGCCACGGGACACTGGAGCGTTCACCCCCCCACTTT. Its translation is CASSHGTLERSPPHF.

The V and J genes are TRBV7-6 and TRBJ1-2; 10 bases fit TRBD1. Per germline, CDR1 SGHVS and CDR2 FNYEAQ. V was pared by 3 bases and J by 5 bases, with 18 bases of the junction left unmatched. The length of the CDR3 is 19 residues. CDR3 protein: CASSLGGAGTGALLYGYTF. For the CDR3, the DNA is TGTGCCAGCAGCTTGGGTGGGGCCGGGACAGGGGCTCTACTATATGGCTACACCTTC.

Worth noting for this clone: Other DNA sequences in the same sample also yield this CDR3. The CDR3 spells CASSLEGASGNTIYF. Written as DNA, the CDR3 is TGTGCCAGCAGCTTGGAGGGGGCGTCGGGAAACACCATATATTTT. The genes are TRBV7-2 and TRBJ1-3; TRBD1 aligns across 7 bases. The CDR3 has 15 amino acids. Looked up from germline, CDR1 is SGHTA and CDR2 is FQGNSA. Losses at the gene ends were 3 bases for V and 4 bases for J; bases not matched to a gene: 6.

CDR3 DNA sequence: TGTGCCAGCAGCCCCCCGGGGGTAGATACGCAGTATTTT. Translating gives CASSPPGVDTQYF. J is TRBJ2-3 and V is TRBV9; a weak D match, TRBD2 (6 bases). CDR1 is SGDLS and CDR2 is YYNGEE in the germline V gene. The V and J ends lost 4 bases and 5 bases respectively, with 11 bases between them. The CDR3 loop spans 13 amino acids.

J is TRBJ2-7 and V is TRBV27, with 8 positions matching TRBD2. Germline CDR1 and CDR2: MNHEY and SMNVEV (reference sequence). J lost 4 bases, V lost 3 bases, and 5 bases had no gene match. The CDR3 contains 14 residues. CDR3 amino acids: CASSFERGGYEQYF. The CDR3 nucleotides are TGTGCCAGCAGTTTCGAACGCGGGGGGTACGAGCAGTACTTC.

The chain employs TRBV2 and TRBJ1-1; 9 nucleotides agree with TRBD1. With 3 bases clipped from V and 5 bases from J, the junction kept 7 bases outside the gene matches. The CDR3 length is 15 residues. CDR1 and CDR2 (germline): SNHLY, FYNNEI. CDR3 loop: CASSDRTGVGTEAFF. The DNA for the CDR3 is TGTGCCAGCAGTGACAGGACAGGGGTAGGGACTGAAGCTTTCTTT.

The chain is built from TRBV5-4 and TRBJ1-1; no reliable D call. This CDR3 has 13 residues. The V and J ends lost 7 bases and 3 bases respectively, with 13 bases between them. Germline-derived CDR1 and CDR2 are SGHNT and YYREEE (reference sequence). This chain's CDR3 is CASRLEAYTEAFF. DNA for the CDR3: TGTGCCAGCCGCCTTGAGGCCTACACTGAAGCTTTCTTT.

The V gene is TRBV2, the J gene TRBJ1-3; D may be TRBD1 (6 bases). The V gene's germline CDR1 is SNHLY and CDR2 FYNNEI. The CDR3 contains 15 residues. With 8 bases removed from V and 1 base from J, the gap between germline ends came to 15 bases. The DNA for the CDR3 is TGTGCCAGCGCTAGGGACACCAGGTCTGGAAACACCATATATTTT. As protein: CASARDTRSGNTIYF.